This record looks at one TCR beta chain sequence and its context. This receptor's antigen is unknown. The record has no base qualities; no much larger clone is one base away. These data are taken from a study of shared clonotypes between healthy human individuals (dated by TCRdb to 2018 to 2020). Background for the entire study: The cohort comprised two women and a few men aged 18 to 49 years. Different laboratories and diverse techniques were used to prepare libraries and sequence TCR repertoires, to increase sequencing depth and limit assay-specific biases. For each donor, CD4 naive and CD4 memory were each given three plates, CD8 naive was given two plates, and CD8 memory was given one plate. The study deeply sequenced blood TCR repertoires of five healthy adults to estimate repertoire size and the extent of clonotype sharing between individuals. Between about 0.85 and 8.9 billion PBMCs per donor were obtained by leukapheresis.

Using the deep immunoSEQ assay, multiplex PCR amplified TCR CDR3 regions from genomic DNA. Extracted genomic DNA from each cell subset was distributed evenly across all wells of several immunoSEQ 96-well plates, and each plate was treated as a replicate. For sorted subsets, each replicate PCR was loaded with roughly 200 ng genomic DNA, equivalent to about 30,000 T cell genomes. The purified libraries were quantified using a Qubit 3.0 fluorometer, sized with a Bioanalyzer 2100, and then quantified again using the KAPA Library Quantification kit. Every immunoSEQ 96-well plate was sequenced on a separate single-read 150-cycle Illumina NextSeq 550 flow cell. In the original analysis: Because only junctional sequences without quality scores were contained in the immunoSEQ output, filtering matching that applied to full-length reads could not be performed. Sequences were annotated with PyIR, a Python wrapper for IgBLAST v1.9, using IMGT germline references to assign V/J genes and CDR3. Any read was removed if the V/J assignment was weak (E-value above 1e-6), the CDR3 was missing, or the read contained stop codons, out-of-frame junctions, or ambiguous translated residues. V3J clonotypes were defined as sequences sharing the same inferred V gene, J gene, and CDR3 amino acid sequence. Percentage overlap between repertoires was computed as shared unique clonotypes divided by the size of the smaller repertoire. Repertoire richness was assessed with RTK rarefaction, the Chao1 estimator, and Recon v2.1 estimates of unobserved clonotypes. For all TCRbeta clonotypes obtained by the gDNA method from a few donors, generation probabilities were computed with OLGA. Sourced from immuneACCESS, this table was stored by TCRdb with only in-frame sequences that have V and J called. A share of the clones is absent; for the studies checked, an unresolved V gene accounts for under half, and the remainder has no known explanation. That table is the source of V, J and clone size, and D and trimming were worked out from the DNA. The sample table lists approximately 2.4 million clones, 95% of them with a count of one. Around 0.13% of the sample goes to the ten largest clones.

Healthy HIV-negative adults with no recently reported acute infections or vaccinations were included as donors. All donors were Caucasian adults living in Nashville, Tennessee, USA. Magnetic negative selection was used to enrich CD4+ T cells, after which naive cells were positively selected on CD45RA and the negative fraction became the memory subset. Blood was collected by leukapheresis, and PBMCs were isolated by Ficoll-Histopaque density gradient centrifugation and then cryopreserved in liquid nitrogen vapor phase. Analytical flow cytometry was used to check the purity and quantity of each magnetically sorted T cell population. Genomic DNA was isolated from every sorted fraction and measured by UV absorbance on a Nanodrop 2000c. From the cysteine through the phenylalanine, the CDR3 covers 19 amino acids. Left in the record is the CDR3 DNA by itself, 57 bases read in frame from the first base. Trimming at the junction amounts to 1 base on V and 0 bases on J, and the germline ends lie 19 bases apart. From the germline V gene (reference sequence), CDR1 is LNHDA and CDR2 is SQIVND.

Points the paper makes about the study in general: The genetic and exposure-history diversity represented was limited by the small number of donors. Estimated clonotype richness was generally larger for naive than for memory subsets. Based on pairwise subsampling, the degree of clonotype sharing among donors was expected to be affected by sequencing depth. Rarefaction of sorted-subset datasets indicated incomplete sequencing despite the large sequencing depth. Sampling was restricted to blood, and TCR repertoires in tissues likely differ from the TCR repertoires found in blood. Sharing across a few donors was observed for roughly 5% of naive CD4, about 3.2% of naive CD8, 2% to 2.5% of memory CD4, and 0.4% of memory CD8 clonotypes. Compared with non-shared clonotypes, clonotypes shared by all four sorted-subset donors had higher generation probabilities.

The sequence links TRBV19 to TRBJ1-5; D gene: possibly TRBD1, on 5 matching bases. The source material was naive CD4+ T cells sorted from blood. The sample's cell subset or site label, decoded: CD45RA+ positively selected. This clonotype was obtained from a man aged 18 to 30 in good health. The CDR3 has the sequence CASSIVGRGLGYSNQPQHF. The nucleotides read TGTGCCAGTAGTATAGTTGGTCGGGGGTTAGGATATAGCAATCAGCCCCAGCATTTT.